This T cell receptor beta chain was documented in a study of a mutant IDH1 vaccine in newly diagnosed glioma (dated by TCRdb to about 2021). Study-level background: Vaccination started 4-6 weeks after radiotherapy alone, or was given together with temozolomide cycles in the groups whose treatment included chemotherapy. Of the roughly 33 treated patients, about 60% were male and approximately 40% were female, and the mean age was approximately 41 years. Before enrollment, most patients had been given radiochemotherapy with temozolomide as standard therapy, while the rest had received either radiotherapy alone or temozolomide alone. The week-35 safety follow-up took place at visit V12, and the week-47 end of study took place at visit V13. Peripheral blood samples were drawn at six visits, namely V03 (baseline), V05, V07, V10, V12 and V13. For exploratory analyses, approximately 23 treated patients had longitudinal TCRB deep sequencing done wherever samples were available. Beyond this particular receptor, the publication reports: It was noted by the authors that analyses of patient blood samples could not be reproduced owing to sample limitations. No apparent relationship was observed between pseudoprogression and alterations in the top peripheral T cell clonotypes detected by TCRB sequencing. Availability determined which PBMC samples were chosen for TCRB deep sequencing. Across multiple MHC alleles, vaccine-induced immune responses were seen in just over 90% of patients.

From the cysteine through the phenylalanine, the CDR3 covers 12 amino acids. The sequence is cut down to CDR3 DNA, 36 bases in frame from base 1. The CDR1 and CDR2 encoded by the germline V gene are MDHEN and SYDVKM. The V end loses 5 bases and the J end loses 6 bases, and a stretch of 10 bases separates them. Sample time point, as interpreted from the label and publication: week 47, end of study. A 20-mer mutant IDH1 peptide at 300 micrograms in Montanide made up each vaccine dose, which was injected subcutaneously together with topical imiquimod. Patients received eight vaccinations in weeks 1, 3, 5, 7, 11, 15, 19 and 23, corresponding to visits V03 through V10. The donors had newly diagnosed IDH1-mutant astrocytomas of WHO grade 3 or 4 that showed loss of nuclear ATRX. The samples were drawn from NOA16, a multicentre, single-arm, open-label phase I trial in Germany that tested a mutant IDH1 peptide vaccine in humans for the first time. The DNeasy Blood and Tissue Kit was used to extract genomic DNA from EDTA blood for TCRB sequencing.

Receptor libraries were prepared by the immunoSEQ multiplex PCR assay. Rearranged TCR beta chain sequences were amplified with the hsTCRB Kit following the manufacturer's protocol. Sequencing of TCRB libraries was carried out on an Illumina MiSeq. Turning to the authors' computational methods: Demultiplexing, trimming and gene mapping were performed with the kit vendor's proprietary platform. TCRdb provides this immuneACCESS table in a form limited to in-frame rearrangements. Some clones are lacking; in checked studies, under half of them reflect an unresolved V gene, and why the rest are absent is not known. V, J and clone size were drawn from that table, and D and trimming were deduced from the DNA. The sample includes about 94,000 clones, with about 90% observed a single time. Approximately 0.8% of the sample goes to the ten largest clones. Notes on this clone: Its antigen is not yet known. Base qualities are not at hand, and no much larger clone is one base apart.

The source is a woman in her 50s with glioma. The sample was PBMCs, taken from a glioma patient whose treatment included an IDH1 peptide vaccine. The V and J segments used are TRBV28 and TRBJ1-2; there is no confident call for the D gene. The CDR3 protein is CASSPWRDGYTF. The nucleotide sequence reads as follows: TGTGCCAGCAGTCCCTGGAGGGATGGCTACACCTTC.